The present TCR beta chain was sequenced within a study of beta chain features in type 1 diabetes. Regarding the study as a whole: Sampled from patients, naive, central memory and Treg TCRB repertoires appeared more similar than those sampled from healthy donors. TCRB CDR3s from Type 1 diabetes patients were moderately but significantly shorter in all four CD4+ subsets.

Of note for this clone: The antigen remains unidentified.

The CDR3 runs 16 residues. Germline V lookup: CDR1 SQVTM, CDR2 ANQGSEA. The ends were cut back, 4 bases at V and 0 bases at J, with 16 bases in the middle. Purity above 95% was achieved in all sorted populations. Every isolated RNA sample was fully reverse transcribed, so sequencing captured expressed TCRB transcripts. Naive, central memory and regulatory T cell samples came to a mean of roughly 4 million reads. Some clones are missing from TCRdb's copy, which holds only in-frame ones; the method was immunoSEQ multiplex PCR. The table records fewer than 450,000 clones, approximately 13% of them present only once.

The clonotype comes from a woman aged 18-29 years with type 1 diabetes. Material: naive CD4+ T cells from blood. The chain combines TRBV29-1 with TRBJ2-4, with a tentative D call TRBD2 (6 bases). For the CDR3, the DNA is TGCAGCGTTGTAACGAGGCTAGCGATAGCCAAAAACATTCAGTACTTC. Amino acids: CSVVTRLAIAKNIQYF. Combining the CDR3 with reference TRBV29-1 and TRBJ2-4 gives the whole variable domain SAVISQKPSRDICQRGTSLTIQCQVDSQVTMMFWYRQQPGQSLTLIATANQGSEATYESGFVIDKFPISRPNLTFSTLTVSNMSPEDSSIYLCSVVTRLAIAKNIQYFGAGTRLSVL.